Shown below are 26 T cell receptor beta chains from a single sample sequenced in a study of cytomegalovirus exposure and HLA in healthy donors. Vbeta (60) and Jbeta (13) primers were used in the PCR. TCRdb's copy holds only in-frame clones and misses some; the assay was immunoSEQ multiplex PCR. Found here are 75,000 to 100,000 clones, 64% of them singletons; the top ten hold roughly 3%. The sequenced sample was PBMCs. All receptors derive from a man between 60 and 75 years old in good health and CMV-seronegative.

The sample holds one count of this clone. The chain joins TRBV27 to TRBJ2-3; TRBD1 is a possible D gene (5 bases). The CDR3 consists of 16 residues. Germline CDR1 reads MNHEY; CDR2 reads SMNVEV (reference sequence). Trimming left V 3 bases short and J 0 bases short, with 13 bases between. The chain's CDR3 is CASSFSDTYSTDTQYF. In nucleotides, the CDR3 is TGTGCCAGCAGTTTTTCGGACACTTATAGCACAGATACGCAGTATTTT.

This clone appeared once. The rearrangement uses TRBV7-2 and TRBJ2-7; TRBD2 matches at 10 bases. Germline-derived CDR1 and CDR2 are SGHTA and FQGNSA. The CDR3 has 16 amino acids. The trim removed 5 bases at V and 2 bases at J, leaving 9 bases unmatched. Here the CDR3 reads CASSPLWSGGAYEQYF. The CDR3 DNA reads TGTGCCAGCAGCCCCCTTTGGAGCGGGGGGGCCTACGAGCAGTACTTC. Combining the CDR3 with reference TRBV7-2 and TRBJ2-7 gives the whole variable domain GAGVSQSPSNKVTEKGKDVELRCDPISGHTALYWYRQSLGQGLEFLIYFQGNSAPDKSGLPSDRFSAERTGGSVSTLTIQRTQQEDSAVYLCASSPLWSGGAYEQYFGPGTRLTVT.

The rearrangement links TRBV5-1 to TRBJ1-1; 7 nucleotides align to TRBD1. The germline gives CDR1 SGHRS, CDR2 YFSETQ. The CDR3 consists of 14 residues. After removal of 2 bases from V and 5 bases from J, the junction contained 6 bases not matched to a gene. The CDR3 DNA follows: TGCGCCAGCAGCTTCGCAGGGGGAGAGACTGAAGCTTTCTTT. Its translation is CASSFAGGETEAFF.

V usage is TRBV4-1 and J usage is TRBJ2-3, with D uncertain. The CDR3 contains 14 residues. Germline loops: CDR1 MGHRA, CDR2 YSYEKL. Trimming left V 1 base short and J 6 bases short, with 11 bases between. DNA for the CDR3: TGCGCCAGCAGCCAAGGAGTCTTGCGGGATACGCAGTATTTT. It codes for CASSQGVLRDTQYF.

The chain joins TRBV27 to TRBJ1-5, with 10 nucleotides matching TRBD1. With 8 bases clipped from V and 1 base from J, the junction kept 11 bases outside the gene matches. CDR1 and CDR2 (germline): MNHEY, SMNVEV (reference sequence). The CDR3 runs to 17 residues. For the CDR3, the DNA is TGTGCCAGCCGACCTGACAGGGGGCTCACGAGCAATCAGCCCCAGCATTTT. Protein product: CASRPDRGLTSNQPQHF.

This rearrangement joins TRBV27 to TRBJ2-7; 13 positions match TRBD2. V trimming: 1 base; J trimming: 0 bases; junction bases outside the gene matches: 6. Germline loops: CDR1 MNHEY, CDR2 SMNVEV (reference sequence). The CDR3 runs to 18 residues. The DNA for the CDR3 is TGTGCCAGCAGTTTATTACCGGGACTAGCGGGATACTCCTACGAGCAGTACTTC. As protein: CASSLLPGLAGYSYEQYF.

The chain is built from TRBV5-6 and TRBJ2-7, with D perhaps TRBD1 (5 bases). V was clipped by 3 bases and J by 3 bases, with 16 bases between them. The germline V gene encodes CDR1 SGHDT and CDR2 YYEEEE. The CDR3 runs to 15 residues. CDR3 sequence reads: CASSSMTVPDYEQYF. The CDR3 DNA follows: TGTGCCAGCAGCTCTATGACAGTCCCGGACTACGAGCAGTACTTC.

CDR3 sequence reads: CASSILKTAMSEQYF. CDR3 nucleotide sequence: TGTGCCAGTAGTATCCTCAAGACAGCGATGAGCGAGCAGTACTTC. This rearrangement joins TRBV19 to TRBJ2-5, with a possible D match to TRBD1 (5 bases). The J call may be faulty, since TRBJ2-7 better matches the DNA end. Germline V gene sequence: CDR1 LNHDA, CDR2 SQIVND (reference sequence). The CDR3 totals 15 residues.

This rearrangement joins TRBV13 to TRBJ2-7; D possibly corresponds to TRBD2 (6 bases). CDR1 PRHDT and CDR2 FYEKMQ come from the germline V gene (reference sequence). The CDR3 totals 15 residues. The ends were cut back, 0 bases at V and 2 bases at J, with 11 bases in the middle. CDR3 bases: TGTGCCAGCAGCTTAGGTTTAGCGGCAGCCTACGAGCAGTACTTC. Its protein product is CASSLGLAAAYEQYF.

The chain is built from TRBV10-3 and TRBJ2-5, with 10 bases matching TRBD2. The V and J ends lost 6 bases and 3 bases, in that order; junction bases with no gene match: 10. Germline CDR1 reads ENHRY; CDR2 reads SYGVKD. CDR3 length: 16 amino acids. CDR3 nucleotide sequence: TGTGCCATCAGCAGACTAGCGGGTACCTCTGAAGAGACCCAGTACTTC. Protein product: CAISRLAGTSEETQYF.

The chain links TRBV28 to TRBJ1-1, with D uncertain. Germline V lookup: CDR1 MDHEN, CDR2 SYDVKM. Trimming left V 5 bases short and J 10 bases short, with 11 bases between. This CDR3 comprises 11 residues. The CDR3 loop reads CASSPLGVAFF. CDR3 in DNA: TGTGCCAGCAGTCCCCTCGGGGTAGCTTTCTTT.

The chain joins TRBV4-1 to TRBJ2-7, with TRBD1 identical over 11 bases. The ends lost 4 bases at V and 2 bases at J; junction bases unmatched: 4. Germline loops: CDR1 MGHRA, CDR2 YSYEKL. CDR3 size: 15 residues. The CDR3 DNA reads TGCGCCAGCAGCCCCGGGACAGGGGGTACCTACGAGCAGTACTTC. As protein: CASSPGTGGTYEQYF.

This clone has just a few counts. The chain links TRBV30 to TRBJ2-4, with TRBD1 matching 9 bases. Germline CDR1 GTSNPN, CDR2 SVGIG (reference sequence). This CDR3 spans 11 amino acids. V lost 1 base, J lost 13 bases, and 2 bases stayed unmatched. The CDR3 region is CAWSGGTGQYF. The CDR3 region has the DNA TGTGCCTGGAGTGGGGGGACAGGGCAGTACTTC.

V is TRBV28 and J is TRBJ2-7; TRBD2 aligns across 9 bases. CDR3 length: 17 residues. The V gene's germline CDR1 is MDHEN and CDR2 SYDVKM. After removal of 7 bases from V and 7 bases from J, the junction contained 20 bases not matched to a gene. The CDR3 region is CASKSLLGGGGAWEQYF. Written as DNA, the CDR3 is TGTGCCAGCAAAAGCCTCCTTGGGGGCGGGGGGGCCTGGGAGCAGTACTTC.

The CDR3 reads CASSLAPGVYGYTF. CDR3 nucleotides: TGTGCCAGCAGCTTAGCTCCGGGGGTCTATGGCTACACCTTC. The chain uses TRBV7-6 and TRBJ1-2, with a possible D match to TRBD1 (5 bases). V was cut by 0 bases and J by 4 bases, with 9 bases left in between. Germline V gene lookup returns CDR1 SGHVS and CDR2 FNYEAQ. The CDR3 spans 14 residues.

The chain has TRBV5-4 and TRBJ1-1; 9 nucleotides align to TRBD1. Trimming took 4 bases from V and 0 from J; bases not matched to a gene: 4. Germline V gives CDR1 SGHNT, CDR2 YYREEE (reference sequence). The CDR3 is 15 residues long. CDR3 in amino acids: CASSGTGIMNTEAFF. The DNA for the CDR3 is TGTGCCAGCAGCGGGACAGGGATCATGAACACTGAAGCTTTCTTT.

The gene calls are TRBV29-1 and TRBJ2-6; maybe TRBD1 (5 bases). Trimming pared 6 bases from V and 0 bases from J, leaving 15 bases between. This CDR3 is built from 16 residues. The V gene's germline CDR1 is SQVTM and CDR2 ANQGSEA. CDR3 DNA sequence: TGCAGCGTAACCGACAGACCCACCTCTGGGGCCAACGTCCTGACTTTC. It is translated as CSVTDRPTSGANVLTF.

A few counts support this clone. The rearrangement links TRBV6-4 to TRBJ1-3, with 7 bases lining up with TRBD1. Losses at the gene ends were 7 bases for V and 0 bases for J; bases not matched to a gene: 12. Germline CDR1 is MRHNA and CDR2 is SNTAGT. The CDR3 sequence is 17 residues long. As DNA, the CDR3 is TGTGCCAGCACGAATCGGCAGGGGGTTATCTCTGGAAACACCATATATTTT. Translation gives CASTNRQGVISGNTIYF.

The chain links TRBV7-9 to TRBJ2-5; 9 bases match TRBD1. The CDR3 is 16 amino acids. V trimming: 5 bases; J trimming: 5 bases; junction bases outside the gene matches: 12. Germline V gives CDR1 SEHNR, CDR2 FQNEAQ (reference sequence). The CDR3 region has the DNA TGTGCCAGCAGCCAAGGGTTGGGACAGGGCTGGGAGACCCAGTACTTC. Its translation is CASSQGLGQGWETQYF. The full variable domain, in which reference TRBV7-9 and TRBJ2-5 provide the parts outside the CDR3, is DTGVSQNPRHKITKRGQNVTFRCDPISEHNRLYWYRQTLGQGPEFLTYFQNEAQLEKSRLLSDRFSAERPKGSFSTLEIQRTEQGDSAMYLCASSQGLGQGWETQYFGPGTRLLVL.

This rearrangement joins TRBV27 to TRBJ1-2, with 12 bases lining up with TRBD1. This CDR3 contains 15 residues. CDR1 and CDR2 from the germline V gene are MNHEY and SMNVEV (reference sequence). V trimming: 5 bases; J trimming: 5 bases; junction bases outside the gene matches: 6. This CDR3 is CASSTGTGGKYGYTF. DNA of the CDR3: TGTGCCAGCAGTACCGGGACAGGGGGCAAATATGGCTACACCTTC.

The rearrangement links TRBV9 to TRBJ2-3; D is unresolved. This CDR3 is built from 14 residues. The V end lost 2 bases, the J end lost 3 bases, and 10 bases lay between the germline ends. Germline CDR1 reads SGDLS; CDR2 reads YYNGEE. CDR3: CASSVGVTTDTQYF. CDR3 sequence (DNA): TGTGCCAGCAGCGTCGGAGTTACAACAGATACGCAGTATTTT.

In DNA form, the CDR3 reads TGTGCTAGTGGACCTAAAGACAGGGCCACTGAAGCTTTCTTT. Translation gives CASGPKDRATEAFF. This chain uses TRBV12-5 with TRBJ1-1; 7 bases are a match to TRBD1. V shed 6 bases and J 4 bases; nucleotides not matched to a gene: 8. The V gene's germline CDR1 is LGHNT and CDR2 FRNRAP. This CDR3 region has 14 residues.

The rearrangement uses TRBV5-1 and TRBJ1-1; D gene uncertain. The V gene lost 2 bases and the J gene lost 4 bases, with 12 bases spanning the gap. Germline V CDR1 and CDR2: SGHRS, YFSETQ. This CDR3 spans 14 amino acids. The CDR3 sequence: CASSLRVGGTEAFF. CDR3 in DNA: TGCGCCAGCAGCTTACGGGTAGGCGGCACTGAAGCTTTCTTT.

The J gene is TRBJ1-5, the V gene TRBV19; D ambiguous. Trimming stripped 6 bases from V and 3 bases from J, with 15 bases between. This CDR3 is built from 15 residues. Germline V gene lookup returns CDR1 LNHDA and CDR2 SQIVND (reference sequence). CDR3 nucleotides: TGTGCCAGTAGGAAAACTCTTCAGGTCAATCAGCCCCAGCATTTT. Its protein is CASRKTLQVNQPQHF.

The table lists this clone with a few counts. CDR3 in DNA: TGCGCCAGCAGCCAAGAGTTCAGGCAGTACACCGGGGAGCTGTTTTTT. The encoded protein is CASSQEFRQYTGELFF. This rearrangement joins TRBV4-1 to TRBJ2-2; D call uncertain. The germline V gene has CDR1 MGHRA and CDR2 YSYEKL. The V gene lost 0 bases and the J gene lost 3 bases, with 11 bases spanning the gap. The CDR3 consists of 16 residues.

About this clone: A junction end diverges from the germline sequence, so it may reflect a read error. The genes are TRBV7-9 and TRBJ2-4; perhaps TRBD1 as D (9 bases). The CDR3 spans 12 residues. CDR1 and CDR2 (germline): SEHNR, FQNEAQ (reference sequence). Here the CDR3 reads CASSPLAGQGIF. The CDR3 nucleotides read TGTGCCAGCAGCCCTTTAGCGGGACAGGGTATCTTC.